This TCR beta chain was recorded in a study of control samples from healthy donors and cancer patients. V was pared by 6 bases and J by 6 bases, with 2 bases of the junction left unmatched. This CDR3 has 12 amino acids. Germline loops: CDR1 SNHLY, CDR2 FYNNEI. Sequenced by immunoSEQ multiplex PCR; TCRdb stores in-frame clones only, minus some. The table includes 100,000 or so clones, under 90% detected once. The sample consisted of blood. The chain links TRBV2 to TRBJ2-1; 7 nucleotides agree with TRBD1. The TCR was taken from a woman between 45 and 65 years old in good health. CDR3 coding DNA: TGTGCCAGCAGCGACAGGGTCAATGAGCAGTTCTTC. Translating it yields CASSDRVNEQFF. Variable domain in full (rest from reference TRBV2 and TRBJ2-1): EPEVTQTPSHQVTQMGQEVILRCVPISNHLYFYWYRQILGQKVEFLVSFYNNEISEKSEIFDDQFSVERPDGSNFTLKIRSTKLEDSAMYFCASSDRVNEQFFGPGTRLTVL.